This paragraph reports one T cell receptor beta chain. Its antigen is unknown. The data were taken from a study of long-term antiretroviral therapy in people with HIV. CDR1 is MGHDK, CDR2 SYGVNS, per germline. V gave up 8 bases and J gave up 1 base; unmatched junction bases: 3. The CDR3 length is 14 residues. Study findings and constraints: Within the repertoire, clones expanded before ART were dominant at all time points. Post-ART samples showed increased diversity that remained below transplant donor control levels.

It was version v3.0 of the immunoSEQ assay that was run at survey level. Libraries were prepared by immunoSEQ multiplex PCR; TCRdb keeps only in-frame clonotypes and omits some of them. Among 15,000 to 20,000 clones listed, roughly 83% were seen once. The sequence was obtained from a man aged 18-30 years with HIV. The chain couples TRBV25-1 to TRBJ2-3, with 10 bases identical to TRBD2. Here the sequenced sample was unsorted PBMCs, taken 0.9 years after starting antiretroviral therapy. This CDR3 reads CASGTSVGTDTQYF. CDR3 in DNA: TGTGCCAGCGGGACTAGCGTCGGCACAGATACGCAGTATTTT.